The rows below give T cell receptor beta chains drawn from one sample of a study of cytomegalovirus exposure and HLA in healthy donors. TCRdb's copy holds only in-frame clones and misses some; the assay was immunoSEQ multiplex PCR. The data hold 65,000 to 85,000 clones, with 77% observed a single time. Sequenced sample: PBMCs. The receptors stem from a man in his fifties in good health and CMV-seropositive. CDR3s include the opening cysteine and the closing phenylalanine or tryptophan. Fields, in order: J gene, clone size, D gene, V gene, CDR3 protein, CDR3 DNA. D genes are given only for firm matches. Where a row states a size, it is once, few, many or the class of an expanded clone; other rows omit it.

>TRBJ1-1|.|.|TRBV19
CASSLGYMNTEAFF
TGTGCCAGTAGTTTAGGGTACATGAACACTGAAGCTTTCTTT
>TRBJ1-5|.|TRBD1|TRBV5-6
CASSMGTGLGGGNQPQHF
TGTGCCAGCAGCATGGGGACAGGACTCGGCGGGGGCAATCAGCCCCAGCATTTT
>TRBJ2-7|.|.|TRBV27
CASSLRRSGYEQYF
TGTGCCAGCAGTTTACGGAGGAGCGGATACGAGCAGTACTTC
>TRBJ2-7|once|TRBD1|TRBV27
CASSLSWTGRLSSYEQYF
TGTGCCAGCAGTTTAAGTTGGACAGGGAGACTTAGCTCCTACGAGCAGTACTTC
>TRBJ1-2|.|.|TRBV4-2
CASSQDQGYGYTF
TGTGCCAGCAGCCAAGATCAGGGGTATGGCTACACCTTC
>TRBJ2-7|.|.|TRBV9
CASSVRDSPGAYEQYF
TGTGCCAGCAGCGTAAGAGACAGCCCAGGGGCTTACGAGCAGTACTTC
>TRBJ2-2|.|TRBD1|TRBV5-1
CASSSGRQGAGELFF
TGCGCCAGCAGCTCTGGCCGACAGGGGGCCGGGGAGCTGTTTTTT
>TRBJ2-5|.|.|TRBV5-8
CASGGANSRGETQYF
TGTGCCAGCGGGGGAGCGAACTCCCGGGGGGAGACCCAGTACTTC
>TRBJ1-2|.|.|TRBV6-6
CASLLMDGYTF
TGTGCCAGCCTACTCATGGATGGCTACACCTTC
>TRBJ2-6|.|.|TRBV11-2
CASSLHGEGANGLTF
TGTGCCAGCAGCTTACACGGTGAAGGGGCCAACGGCCTGACTTTC
>TRBJ1-2|few|.|TRBV5-6
CASSLTGGIYGYTF
TGTGCCAGCAGCTTGACCGGAGGGATCTATGGCTACACCTTC
>TRBJ2-1|.|TRBD2|TRBV11-2
CASSLDIRLAGVDEQFF
TGTGCCAGCAGCTTAGATATCCGTCTAGCGGGAGTGGATGAGCAGTTCTTC